One sample yielded the 32 T cell receptor beta chains listed below, sequenced in a study of persistence of HIV-infected CD4 T cells (dated by TCRdb to 2020 to 2022). According to the study, the label for this sample's treatment or condition signals: suppressive antiretroviral therapy. A pool of overlapping 15-mer peptides from HIV-1 Gag, at 1 ug per peptide per mL, was used to stimulate the cells. Memory CD4+ T cells that did not respond, being CD40L-negative, CD69-negative and CD45RO-high, were sorted as memory populations depleted of antigen-responding cells. For these TCRs, the target antigens are not known. TCRbeta repertoires were sequenced from genomic DNA with the immunoSEQ hsTCRB assay version 4 in survey mode. Entries here come from immuneACCESS through TCRdb and include only in-frame sequences with V and J called. Some clones fail to appear in such tables; in the studies checked, an unresolved V gene covers under half of the shortfall, and the cause of the remainder is unknown. Present in this sample are roughly 64,000 clones, roughly 75% of which were seen just once. Jointly, the top ten make up more than 1.5% of the sample.

The sample in question was CD4+ T cells sorted from PBMCs after 18-hour stimulation, obtained from a patient who received antiretroviral therapy. Per the publication, the cell subset or site label means: CD40L-CD69- CD45RO-high memory CD4 T cells not responding to Gag peptides. The source of these receptors is an adult man with HIV who was CMV-seropositive.

The CDR3 is CASSAGDRLGTLHF. In DNA form, the CDR3 reads TGTGCCAGCAGCGCGGGGGACAGGTTGGGAACCCTCCACTTT. The chain combines TRBV9 with TRBJ1-6; 8 bases fit TRBD1. The V gene end was trimmed by 3 bases and the J gene end by 14 bases; junction bases not matched to a gene: 10. The germline CDR1 and CDR2 sequences are SGDLS and YYNGEE. This CDR3 is 14 amino acids long.

The CDR3 is CASRITRTGYGYTF. The CDR3 coding sequence is TGTGCCAGCAGGATAACTAGGACAGGGTATGGCTACACCTTC. The rearrangement joins TRBV6-5 to TRBJ1-2; 8 bases agree with TRBD1. From germline, CDR1 is MNHEY and CDR2 SVGAGI. This CDR3 comprises 14 residues. Unmatched junction bases numbered 8, after V lost 6 bases and J lost 5 bases.

This clone was counted between two and nine times. This chain joins TRBV5-1 and TRBJ2-3, with a tentative D call TRBD2 (6 bases). V was shortened by 5 bases and J by 3 bases, with 16 bases between the two germline ends. Germline values: CDR1 SGHRS, CDR2 YFSETQ. There are 15 residues in the CDR3. The CDR3 reads CASSIGGRQTDTQYF. CDR3 DNA sequence: TGCGCCAGCAGTATCGGGGGTAGGCAAACAGATACGCAGTATTTT.

The chain joins TRBV6-2 or TRBV6-3 to TRBJ1-6; D is possibly TRBD1 (5 bases). Germline V CDR1 and CDR2: MNHEY, SVGEGT. Trimming stripped 2 bases from V and 7 bases from J, with 9 bases between. This CDR3 has 14 amino acids. CDR3 protein: CASSYRGPNSPLHF. CDR3 nucleotides: TGTGCCAGCAGTTACCGGGGCCCGAATTCACCCCTCCACTTT.

The chain has TRBV4-1 and TRBJ2-7; no reliable D call. V was shortened by 2 bases and J by 5 bases, with 16 bases between the two germline ends. CDR3 size: 15 residues. The germline gives CDR1 MGHRA, CDR2 YSYEKL. CDR3 in amino acids: CASSQHGTQADEQYF. The CDR3 bases are TGCGCCAGCAGCCAACACGGTACTCAGGCCGACGAGCAGTACTTC.

This clone has a single count. V is TRBV6-5 and J is TRBJ1-5; 9 bases match TRBD1. J was trimmed by 4 bases and V by 5 bases; bases with no gene match: 3. This CDR3 is built from 14 residues. Germline CDR1 MNHEY, CDR2 SVGAGI. The CDR3 sequence: CASSTTGGNQPQHF. As DNA, the CDR3 is TGTGCCAGCAGTACGACAGGGGGTAATCAGCCCCAGCATTTT.

This chain joins TRBV9 and TRBJ2-3; 9 bases agree with TRBD2. CDR1 and CDR2 from the germline V gene are SGDLS and YYNGEE. The CDR3 is 15 amino acids. The ends lost 4 bases at V and 1 base at J; junction bases unmatched: 4. DNA of the CDR3: TGTGCCAGCAGCCTAAGACTAGCGGGCACAGATACGCAGTATTTT. Protein sequence: CASSLRLAGTDTQYF. Using reference TRBV9 and TRBJ2-3 for the parts outside the CDR3, the full variable domain is DSGVTQTPKHLITATGQRVTLRCSPRSGDLSVYWYQQSLDQGLQFLIQYYNGEERAKGNILERFSAQQFPDLHSELNLSSLELGDSALYFCASSLRLAGTDTQYFGPGTRLTVL.

The rearrangement links TRBV5-1 to TRBJ2-3; tentatively, D is TRBD1 or TRBD2 (5 bases each). V lost 5 bases to trimming and J lost 2 bases, with 6 bases between them. This CDR3 is 12 amino acids long. The germline CDR1 and CDR2 sequences are SGHRS and YFSETQ. The CDR3, as DNA: TGCGCCAGCAGGGGGGTCACAGATACGCAGTATTTT. Translating gives CASRGVTDTQYF.

The V and J genes are TRBV5-1 and TRBJ1-1; a weak D match, TRBD1 (5 bases). Germline V gene data show CDR1 as SGHRS and CDR2 as YFSETQ. The CDR3 is 14 amino acids. V was trimmed by 7 bases and J by 2 bases, leaving 15 bases between them. CDR3 region: CASSLSTVNTEAFF. DNA for the CDR3: TGCGCCAGCTCCCTTTCGACAGTTAACACTGAAGCTTTCTTT.

This rearrangement joins TRBV6-5 to TRBJ2-4; 7 bases are shared with TRBD1. Germline V gene data show CDR1 as MNHEY and CDR2 as SVGAGI. This CDR3 comprises 16 residues. J gave up 6 bases and V 0 bases, and 8 bases lay outside the gene matches. CDR3 nucleotide sequence: TGTGCCAGCAGTTACTCCTTAACAGGGGCCCGAAACATTCAGTACTTC. This gives the protein CASSYSLTGARNIQYF.

The chain employs TRBV27 and TRBJ2-2, with D perhaps TRBD2 (6 bases). The V gene lost 3 bases and the J gene lost 3 bases, with 11 bases spanning the gap. Germline CDR1 reads MNHEY; CDR2 reads SMNVEV (reference sequence). This CDR3 comprises 15 residues. The CDR3 DNA is TGTGCCAGCAGTTTGAGGTCGGGGGACACCGGGGAGCTGTTTTTT. Its protein is CASSLRSGDTGELFF.

This clone turned up a few times. The same CDR3 can be traced to other DNA sequences in this sample. The chain uses TRBV4-1 and TRBJ1-5; 7 nucleotides align to TRBD1. The V gene's germline CDR1 is MGHRA and CDR2 YSYEKL. The V gene end was trimmed by 4 bases and the J gene end by 0 bases; junction bases not matched to a gene: 3. The CDR3 spans 15 residues. CDR3 loop: CASSPGQISNQPQHF. CDR3 DNA: TGCGCCAGCAGCCCGGGACAGATTAGCAATCAGCCCCAGCATTTT.

The rearrangement uses TRBV14 and TRBJ1-1; no reliable D call. This CDR3 is 13 amino acids long. CDR1 is SGHDN and CDR2 is FVKESK in the germline V gene. V lost 2 bases and J lost 7, with 11 bases in between. DNA of the CDR3: TGTGCCAGCAGCCAATTTCTGGGGAATGAAGCTTTCTTT. Translating it yields CASSQFLGNEAFF.

The chain combines TRBV9 with TRBJ2-1; D is undetermined. Per germline, CDR1 SGDLS and CDR2 YYNGEE. The length of the CDR3 is 16 residues. V gave up 0 bases and J gave up 4 bases, with 14 bases separating them. CDR3 sequence: CASSVDPVGGYNEQFF. The CDR3 nucleotides read TGTGCCAGCAGCGTAGATCCGGTCGGCGGATACAATGAGCAGTTCTTC.

The chain is built from TRBV4-2 and TRBJ2-5; D remains ambiguous. The germline V and J ends were trimmed by 0 bases and 7 bases, with 9 bases remaining between them. The length of the CDR3 is 13 residues. Germline V lookup: CDR1 LGHNA, CDR2 YNFKEQ. The CDR3 DNA follows: TGTGCCAGCAGCCAAGATTTGCTCCGGACCCAGTACTTC. Protein sequence: CASSQDLLRTQYF.

CDR3 nucleotide sequence: TGTGCCAGCAGTCCCGACAGGGCATATGGCTACACCTTC. Translating gives CASSPDRAYGYTF. This chain joins TRBV28 and TRBJ1-2; 7 bases line up with TRBD1. The V gene's germline CDR1 is MDHEN and CDR2 SYDVKM. This CDR3 spans 13 amino acids. Losses at the gene ends were 5 bases for V and 5 bases for J; bases not matched to a gene: 5.

As DNA, the CDR3 is TGTGCCAGTAGACCTCTAGCGGGTCGCACAGATACGCAGTATTTT. Amino acids: CASRPLAGRTDTQYF. This chain connects TRBV19 to TRBJ2-3; TRBD2 aligns across 8 bases. The length of the CDR3 is 15 residues. Per the germline V gene, CDR1 is LNHDA and CDR2 is SQIVND (reference sequence). V lost 6 bases, J lost 1 base, and 6 bases stayed unmatched.

The chain has TRBV15 and TRBJ2-3; D remains ambiguous. Germline lookup yields CDR1 LNHNV and CDR2 YYDKDF (reference sequence). The CDR3 is 13 residues long. The V end was cut by 1 base, the J end by 4 bases, with 6 bases between. For the CDR3, the DNA is TGTGCCACCAGCAGAGGGGGTTCAGATACGCAGTATTTT. The encoded protein is CATSRGGSDTQYF.

The genes are TRBV5-5 and TRBJ2-7, with D possibly being TRBD1 (6 bases). Germline CDR1 SGHKS, CDR2 YYEKEE (reference sequence). This CDR3 has 14 amino acids. V lost 3 bases and J lost 1, with 11 bases in between. The CDR3 protein is CASSSDTGSYEQYF. In DNA form, the CDR3 reads TGTGCCAGCAGCTCCGACACAGGGTCCTACGAGCAGTACTTC.

This clone turned up a few times. V and J are TRBV6-5 and TRBJ2-2; 7 bases are a match to TRBD1. This CDR3 is built from 15 residues. The trim removed 7 bases at V and 5 bases at J, leaving 10 bases unmatched. Germline-derived CDR1 and CDR2 are MNHEY and SVGAGI. The CDR3 bases are TGTGCCAGCAATCCGAGGGGGCCGGGAACCGGGGAGCTGTTTTTT. Residues: CASNPRGPGTGELFF.

The rearrangement joins TRBV28 to TRBJ1-5, with D hard to call. The CDR3 is 13 amino acids. Germline V CDR1 and CDR2: MDHEN, SYDVKM. V was shortened by 4 bases and J by 0 bases, with 4 bases between the two germline ends. CDR3 amino acids: CASSWNSNQPQHF. As DNA, the CDR3 is TGTGCCAGCAGTTGGAATAGCAATCAGCCCCAGCATTTT. The full variable domain, completed using reference TRBV28 and TRBJ1-5, is DVKVTQSSRYLVKRTGEKVFLECVQDMDHENMFWYRQDPGLGLRLIYFSYDVKMKEKGDIPEGYSVSREKKERFSLILESASTNQTSMYLCASSWNSNQPQHFGDGTRLSIL.

The chain joins TRBV18 to TRBJ1-1, with D hard to call. This CDR3 contains 13 residues. Trimming shortened V by 2 bases and J by 0 bases, and 4 bases separated the two germline ends. Germline values: CDR1 KGHSH, CDR2 LQKENI. The CDR3 loop is CASSPSLNTEAFF. The CDR3 coding sequence is TGTGCCAGCTCACCATCCTTGAACACTGAAGCTTTCTTT.

This clone was found once. The chain couples TRBV7-3 to TRBJ2-1, with 10 bases that match TRBD1. CDR1 and CDR2 (germline): SGHTA, FQGTGA. This CDR3 has 16 residues. Germline trimming cut 5 bases from V and 4 bases from J; bases unmatched to any gene: 8. The CDR3 is CASSTRQGAEYNEQFF. The CDR3 DNA reads TGTGCCAGCAGCACCCGACAGGGGGCCGAATACAATGAGCAGTTCTTC.

The chain links TRBV28 to TRBJ2-2; D is possibly TRBD1 (6 bases). CDR3 length: 13 amino acids. Germline CDR1 and CDR2: MDHEN and SYDVKM. V lost 6 bases and J 6 bases, leaving 11 bases between the germline ends. CDR3 sequence (DNA): TGTGCCAGCAGAGGCCAGGGGTCCGGGGAGCTGTTTTTT. Translating gives CASRGQGSGELFF.

The DNA of the CDR3 is TGTGCCAGCACCCGAGGGGTGGCCGGAAAACTGTTTTTT. Translating it yields CASTRGVAGKLFF. V gene TRBV6-6 combines with J gene TRBJ1-4, with D maybe TRBD1 (5 bases). The ends were cut back, 7 bases at V and 10 bases at J, with 16 bases in the middle. The germline gives CDR1 MNHNY, CDR2 SVGAGI (reference sequence). The CDR3 loop spans 13 amino acids.

The V call is TRBV6-5, the J call TRBJ1-2; TRBD1 matches at 7 bases. This CDR3 has 15 residues. The V gene end was trimmed by 0 bases and the J gene end by 7 bases; junction bases not matched to a gene: 8. Germline V lookup: CDR1 MNHEY, CDR2 SVGAGI. The CDR3 nucleotides read TGTGCCAGCAGTTACTCAACCTCCGGGACAGCTGGCTACACCTTC. It is translated as CASSYSTSGTAGYTF.

The chain has TRBV18 and TRBJ2-2; the D gene is possibly TRBD1 (5 bases). Germline CDR1 reads KGHSH; CDR2 reads LQKENI. The CDR3 has 14 residues. V was cut by 3 bases and J by 5 bases, with 10 bases left in between. The CDR3 DNA sequence: TGTGCCAGCTCACCGGGCAGGGAAACCGGGGAGCTGTTTTTT. Residues: CASSPGRETGELFF.

This sequence joins TRBV18 and TRBJ1-6; D call uncertain. The CDR3 sequence is 15 residues long. Trimming pared 2 bases from V and 6 bases from J, leaving 11 bases between. Germline CDR1 is KGHSH and CDR2 is LQKENI. Here the CDR3 reads CASSPNAGFNSPLHF. The DNA for the CDR3 is TGTGCCAGCTCACCAAATGCCGGCTTTAATTCACCCCTCCACTTT. The full variable domain, its missing parts supplied by reference TRBV18 and TRBJ1-6, is NAGVMQNPRHLVRRRGQEARLRCSPMKGHSHVYWYRQLPEEGLKFMVYLQKENIIDESGMPKERFSAEFPKEGPSILRIQQVVRGDSAAYFCASSPNAGFNSPLHFGNGTRLTVT.

CDR3 DNA: TGTGCCAGTAGTCCCGTTACGAACACTGAAGCTTTCTTT. Translating it yields CASSPVTNTEAFF. The chain couples TRBV19 to TRBJ1-1; no clear D. Germline-derived CDR1 and CDR2 are LNHDA and SQIVND (reference sequence). The V end lost 5 bases, the J end lost 1 base, and 8 bases lay between the germline ends. This CDR3 is 13 amino acids long.

The rearrangement links TRBV2 to TRBJ1-1; 8 bases match TRBD1. CDR1 and CDR2 from the germline V gene are SNHLY and FYNNEI. The V segment lost 4 bases and the J segment 4 bases; nucleotides outside the gene matches: 2. This CDR3 has 13 amino acids. The CDR3 spells CASSGTGSTEAFF. DNA for the CDR3: TGTGCCAGCAGTGGGACAGGGAGCACTGAAGCTTTCTTT.

A remark on this clone: Distinct nucleotide sequences in the sample also encode this CDR3. The chain has TRBV4-1 and TRBJ1-1; TRBD1 is a possible D gene (6 bases). Germline CDR1 MGHRA, CDR2 YSYEKL. Trimming shortened V by 2 bases and J by 0 bases, and 13 bases separated the two germline ends. The CDR3 extends over 16 amino acids. The DNA of the CDR3 is TGCGCCAGCAGCCAATTGACAGGTACCATGAACACTGAAGCTTTCTTT. Translating it yields CASSQLTGTMNTEAFF.

The count of this clone is one. The CDR3 reads CASSLRDGNEKLFF. The DNA for the CDR3 is TGTGCCAGCAGTCTCCGGGACGGTAATGAAAAACTGTTTTTT. The gene calls are TRBV2 and TRBJ1-4; possibly TRBD1 for D (5 bases). The CDR3 spans 14 residues. Looked up from germline, CDR1 is SNHLY and CDR2 is FYNNEI. V dropped 5 bases and J dropped 4 bases, with 11 bases sitting between them.